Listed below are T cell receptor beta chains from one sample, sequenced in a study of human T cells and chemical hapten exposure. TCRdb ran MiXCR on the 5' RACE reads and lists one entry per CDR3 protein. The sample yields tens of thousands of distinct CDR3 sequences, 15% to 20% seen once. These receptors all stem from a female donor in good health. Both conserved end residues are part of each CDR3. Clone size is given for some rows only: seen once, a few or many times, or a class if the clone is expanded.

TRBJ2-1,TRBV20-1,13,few,CSARGGQLDEQFF
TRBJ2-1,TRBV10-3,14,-,CAISDRDRENEQFF
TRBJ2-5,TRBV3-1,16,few,CASSLTSGGRQETQYF
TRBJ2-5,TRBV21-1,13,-,CASSKGQGETQYF
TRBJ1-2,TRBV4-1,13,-,CASSQGNGYGYTF
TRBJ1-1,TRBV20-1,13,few,CSAQQGWDTEAFF
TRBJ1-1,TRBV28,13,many,CASREGWNTEAFF
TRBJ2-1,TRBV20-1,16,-,CSAPTRLAGFHNEQFF
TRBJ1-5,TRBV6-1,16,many,CASSLTGQPGEGPQHF
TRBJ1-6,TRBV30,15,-,CAATPGVDYNSPLHF
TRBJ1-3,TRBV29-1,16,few,CSVEDLAVSSGNTIYF
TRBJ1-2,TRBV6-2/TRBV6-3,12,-,CASRTGQYGYTF
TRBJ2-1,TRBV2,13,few,CASSAESYNEQFF
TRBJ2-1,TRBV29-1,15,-,CSVGWGRGPYNEQFF
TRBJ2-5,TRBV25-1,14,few,CASSFPGSQETQYF
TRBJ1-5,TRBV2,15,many,CASSPLGRARQPQHF
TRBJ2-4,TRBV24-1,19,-,CATSDLPGLAGGPENIQYF
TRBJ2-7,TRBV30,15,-,CAWSALAGGTYEQYF
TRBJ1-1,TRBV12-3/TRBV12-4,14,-,CASSLGAPNTEAFF
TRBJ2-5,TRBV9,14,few,CASSRGPSQETQYF
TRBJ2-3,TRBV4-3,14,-,CASSQAVQDRPTYF
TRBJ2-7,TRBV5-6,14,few,CASSIAGTNYEQYF
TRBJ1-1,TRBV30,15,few,CAWSVLRLGSTEAFF
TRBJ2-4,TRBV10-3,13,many,CAISEGLKNIQYF
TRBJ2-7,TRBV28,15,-,CASRTLGGSTYEQYF
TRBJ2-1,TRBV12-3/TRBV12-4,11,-,CASSLVQEQFF
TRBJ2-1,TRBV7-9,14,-,CASSPTQGAGEQFF
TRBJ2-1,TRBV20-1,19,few,CSATYYGTSGGIKYNEQFF
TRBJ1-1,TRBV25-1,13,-,CASTTFGQAQAFF
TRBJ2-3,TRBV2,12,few,CASSGEVDTQYF
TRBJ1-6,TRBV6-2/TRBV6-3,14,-,CASSSGTVDFTLHF
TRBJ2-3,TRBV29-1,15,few,CSVDFEAGSADTQYF
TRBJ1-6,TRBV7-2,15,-,CASSLAYSYNSPLHF
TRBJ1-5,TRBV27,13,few,CARDRGWLRPQHF
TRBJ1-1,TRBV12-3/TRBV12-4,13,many,CASSPQGETEAFF
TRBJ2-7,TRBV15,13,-,CATSRRLGSEQYF
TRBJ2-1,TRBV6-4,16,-,CASSVVGQSSYNEQFF
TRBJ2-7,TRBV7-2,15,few,CASSLDQGSSYEQYF
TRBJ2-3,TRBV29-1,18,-,CSVEGIGTSGGSTDTQYF
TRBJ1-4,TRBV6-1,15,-,CASSVGGGRGEKLFF
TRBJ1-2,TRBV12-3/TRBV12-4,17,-,CASSFQDRTVIYYGYTF
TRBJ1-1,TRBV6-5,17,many,CASSYGKLHPFGTEAFF